What follows are 27 T cell receptor beta chains derived from one specimen sequenced in a study of T cells in Graves' hyperthyroidism and ophthalmopathy. Researchers amplified the TCR beta CDR3 regions from RNA transcripts. HTBI primers were employed in a first-round RT-PCR of the TCR CDR3. TCRdb analysed the multiplex PCR reads with MiXCR anew, one entry per CDR3 protein. The table has approximately 300,000 distinct CDR3 sequences, about 17% seen once. Sequencing was done on a sample of blood. Source of these receptors: a woman aged 60 to 75 with Graves' ophthalmopathy.

V and J are TRBV9 and TRBJ2-7, with TRBD1 matching 10 bases. Per germline, CDR1 SGDLS and CDR2 YYNGEE. With 4 bases clipped from V and 5 bases from J, the junction kept 9 bases outside the gene matches. This CDR3 has 15 amino acids. This CDR3 reads CASSRRQGALDEQYF. CDR3 coding DNA: TGTGCCAGCAGCCGAAGACAGGGGGCTCTGGACGAGCAGTACTTC. Drawing the rest from reference TRBV9 and TRBJ2-7, the complete variable domain is DSGVTQTPKHLITATGQRVTLRCSPRSGDLSVYWYQQSLDQGLQFLIQYYNGEERAKGNILERFSAQQFPDLHSELNLSSLELGDSALYFCASSRRQGALDEQYFGPGTRLTVT.

This clonotype was seen ten or more times. The V and J genes are TRBV7-2 and TRBJ1-2; D call uncertain. V was clipped by 5 bases and J by 8 bases, with 15 bases between them. The CDR3 runs to 13 residues. Germline-derived CDR1 and CDR2 are SGHTA and FQGNSA. The CDR3 sequence: CASSPQADLGYTF. Written as DNA, the CDR3 is TGTGCCAGCAGCCCCCAGGCGGACCTGGGCTACACCTTC.

Only one count was recorded for this clonotype. The rearrangement uses TRBV19 and TRBJ2-2; 9 bases are shared with TRBD2. Germline values: CDR1 LNHDA, CDR2 SQIVND (reference sequence). The CDR3 is 15 amino acids. The junction had 6 bases not matched to a gene; V was cut back by 5 bases and J by 5 bases. CDR3 DNA sequence: TGTGCCAGTAGTCCTACTAGCGGGCTTACCGGGGAGCTGTTTTTT. It translates to CASSPTSGLTGELFF.

The chain carries TRBV20-1 and TRBJ1-5; no reliable D call. CDR1 DFQATT and CDR2 SNEGSKA come from the germline V gene (reference sequence). V lost 3 bases and J 1 base, leaving 4 bases between the germline ends. The CDR3 has 12 residues. CDR3 DNA: TGCAGTGCTAGGGCGAGCAATCAGCCCCAGCATTTT. Protein product: CSARASNQPQHF.

This clonotype was recorded a few times. The V and J genes are TRBV6-1 and TRBJ2-5, with D perhaps matching TRBD2 (6 bases). Germline values: CDR1 MNHNS, CDR2 SASEGT. The CDR3 has 15 amino acids. V lost 0 bases and J 0 bases, leaving 8 bases between the germline ends. The CDR3 here is CASSEARGNQETQYF. DNA of the CDR3: TGTGCCAGCAGTGAAGCTCGGGGGAACCAAGAGACCCAGTACTTC.

A remark on this clonotype: Just one base apart from a much larger clone, this may be a read error. The V call is TRBV5-8, the J call TRBJ2-7, with a possible D match to TRBD1 (5 bases). Trimming shortened V by 0 bases and J by 6 bases, and 19 bases separated the two germline ends. Germline CDR1 and CDR2: SGHTS and YDEGEE. The CDR3 runs 16 residues. Here the CDR3 reads CASSLAQRGWNGEQYF. The CDR3 DNA is TGTGCCAGCAGCTTGGCCCAAAGGGGCTGGAACGGCGAGCAGTACTTC.

This clonotype was recorded many times. The chain combines TRBV7-2 with TRBJ1-5; no definite D call. The V gene's germline CDR1 is SGHTA and CDR2 FQGNSA. The CDR3 loop spans 13 amino acids. V lost 7 bases to trimming and J lost 7 bases, with 14 bases between them. The CDR3 nucleotides read TGTGCCAGCAACGCCGGGGTGGGACAGCCCCAGCATTTT. Amino acid sequence: CASNAGVGQPQHF.

This chain connects TRBV7-2 to TRBJ2-7, with D perhaps matching TRBD1 (6 bases). Trimming removed 1 base at V and 0 bases at J, with 10 bases between. This CDR3 comprises 15 residues. Germline V gene lookup returns CDR1 SGHTA and CDR2 FQGNSA. The CDR3 coding sequence is TGTGCCAGCAGCTTAGTTGGACAGAGCTCCTACGAGCAGTACTTC. It is translated as CASSLVGQSSYEQYF.

CDR3 amino acids: CASRSRRGQGPNEKLFF. The CDR3 coding sequence is TGTGCCAGCAGGTCGCGGAGGGGACAGGGGCCTAATGAAAAACTGTTTTTT. The chain employs TRBV12-3 or TRBV12-4 and TRBJ1-4, with TRBD1 identical over 10 bases. The CDR3 is 17 amino acids. V was clipped by 6 bases and J by 3 bases; unmatched bases: 10.

This sequence joins TRBV6-1 and TRBJ2-2; TRBD2 matches at 7 bases. V shed 8 bases and J 4 bases; nucleotides not matched to a gene: 10. CDR3 length: 15 amino acids. Germline V lookup: CDR1 MNHNS, CDR2 SASEGT. The CDR3 loop reads CASVDGGGATGELFF. The CDR3 DNA reads as TGTGCCAGCGTGGATGGGGGAGGGGCCACCGGGGAGCTGTTTTTT.

The CDR3 nucleotides read TGTGCCAGCAGCCCGGCGGCAGGCGGGGATTCACCCCTCCACTTT. Encoded protein: CASSPAAGGDSPLHF. The chain couples TRBV7-9 to TRBJ1-6; no clear D. This CDR3 comprises 15 residues. Germline loops: CDR1 SEHNR, CDR2 FQNEAQ (reference sequence). V was pared by 5 bases and J by 8 bases, with 16 bases between. The full variable domain, with the rest looked up from reference TRBV7-9 and TRBJ1-6, is DTGVSQNPRHKITKRGQNVTFRCDPISEHNRLYWYRQTLGQGPEFLTYFQNEAQLEKSRLLSDRFSAERPKGSFSTLEIQRTEQGDSAMYLCASSPAAGGDSPLHFGNGTRLTVT.

In its sample, this clonotype was seen many times. The rearrangement uses TRBV7-8 and TRBJ2-7; D is unresolved. The germline CDR1 and CDR2 sequences are SGHVS and FQNEAQ. Trimming stripped 5 bases from V and 0 bases from J, with 14 bases between. This CDR3 is built from 15 residues. As DNA, the CDR3 is TGTGCCAGCAGCCCGACGGACCGTAGCTCCTACGAGCAGTACTTC. This codes for CASSPTDRSSYEQYF.

The rearrangement uses TRBV19 and TRBJ1-5; D remains unclear. There are 13 residues in the CDR3. Germline assignment: CDR1 LNHDA and CDR2 SQIVND (reference sequence). The V end was cut by 6 bases, the J end by 3 bases, with 9 bases between. The CDR3 spells CASRRADNQPQHF. DNA of the CDR3: TGTGCCAGTAGACGCGCGGACAATCAGCCCCAGCATTTT.

Regarding this clonotype: A much more abundant neighbour one base away suggests this may be a read error. This chain links TRBV28 with TRBJ2-7; TRBD1 aligns across 8 bases. This CDR3 region has 14 residues. Germline V lookup: CDR1 MDHEN, CDR2 SYDVKM. This CDR3 is CASSLSGQGYEQHF. The CDR3 DNA sequence: TGTGCCAGCAGTTTGAGCGGACAGGGCTACGAGCAGCACTTC. The full variable domain, in which reference TRBV28 and TRBJ2-7 provide the parts outside the CDR3, is DVKVTQSSRYLVKRTGEKVFLECVQDMDHENMFWYRQDPGLGLRLIYFSYDVKMKEKGDIPEGYSVSREKKERFSLILESASTNQTSMYLCASSLSGQGYEQHFGPGTRLTVT.

V is TRBV7-2 and J is TRBJ2-7; TRBD2 aligns across 11 bases. The CDR3 spans 15 residues. V lost 6 bases, J lost 2 bases, and 6 bases stayed unmatched. The V gene's germline CDR1 is SGHTA and CDR2 FQGNSA. The CDR3 region has the DNA TGTGCCAGCAGGGCCGGGACTAGCGGTCCCTACGAGCAGTACTTC. Its protein is CASRAGTSGPYEQYF.

This clonotype was seen many times. The V gene is TRBV7-6, the J gene TRBJ2-7, with D possibly matching TRBD2 (5 bases). The germline V gene encodes CDR1 SGHVS and CDR2 FNYEAQ. The germline V and J ends were trimmed by 5 bases and 2 bases, with 28 bases remaining between them. The CDR3 covers 19 residues. The CDR3 loop is CASSPLLGGSFEFAYEQYF. CDR3 nucleotide sequence: TGTGCCAGCAGCCCACTATTGGGTGGGAGTTTTGAATTTGCCTACGAGCAGTACTTC.

This clonotype occurred many times. This sequence joins TRBV2 and TRBJ1-5; D is unresolved. Germline-derived CDR1 and CDR2 are SNHLY and FYNNEI. V lost 5 bases and J 11 bases, leaving 19 bases between the germline ends. This CDR3 region has 14 residues. The CDR3 coding sequence is TGTGCCAGCAGTTCGGACCTATATAAAGCGGCCCAGCATTTT. This sequence encodes CASSSDLYKAAQHF.

This clonotype was counted at least ten times. This chain connects TRBV28 to TRBJ1-1; D gene ambiguous. This CDR3 has 14 residues. Trimming cost V 5 bases and J 0 bases, with 10 bases left between them. Per the germline V gene, CDR1 is MDHEN and CDR2 is SYDVKM. Here the CDR3 reads CASSTLQLNTEAFF. The CDR3 bases are TGTGCCAGCAGTACCCTTCAACTGAACACTGAAGCTTTCTTT.

The table lists this clonotype with many counts. The rearrangement links TRBV2 to TRBJ1-5, with 10 nucleotides matching TRBD1. Germline CDR1 is SNHLY and CDR2 is FYNNEI. This CDR3 has 14 amino acids. V lost 4 bases to trimming and J lost 6 bases; unmatched junction nucleotides: 3. DNA for the CDR3: TGTGCCAGCAGTGGGGGGACAGGGGTTCAGCCCCAGCATTTT. Amino acids: CASSGGTGVQPQHF. Full variable domain (missing parts from reference TRBV2 and TRBJ1-5): EPEVTQTPSHQVTQMGQEVILRCVPISNHLYFYWYRQILGQKVEFLVSFYNNEISEKSEIFDDQFSVERPDGSNFTLKIRSTKLEDSAMYFCASSGGTGVQPQHFGDGTRLSIL.

The J gene is TRBJ2-2, the V gene TRBV7-9, with TRBD1 matching 10 bases. CDR1 and CDR2 from the germline V gene are SEHNR and FQNEAQ (reference sequence). Germline trimming cut 10 bases from V and 3 bases from J; bases unmatched to any gene: 5. This CDR3 has 14 amino acids. CDR3 DNA: TGTGCCAACTGGGACAGGGGCTACACCGGGGAGCTGTTTTTT. Its translation: CANWDRGYTGELFF.

The chain combines TRBV25-1 with TRBJ1-2; TRBD1 might be the D (5 bases). The length of the CDR3 is 13 residues. Per germline, CDR1 MGHDK and CDR2 SYGVNS. V shed 9 bases and J shed 7 bases, with 18 bases lying between them. The CDR3 region is CASTLGGRGGYTF. The CDR3 nucleotides are TGTGCCAGTACTCTCGGGGGTAGAGGTGGCTACACCTTC.

This clonotype was counted many times. The rearrangement joins TRBV7-8 to TRBJ2-1, with D perhaps matching TRBD2 (5 bases). V was clipped by 6 bases and J by 10 bases, with 13 bases between them. Germline V gives CDR1 SGHVS, CDR2 FQNEAQ. The CDR3 totals 12 residues. In DNA, the CDR3 is TGTGCCAGCAGGGACTCTCAGCGGGAGCAGTTCTTC. Its protein is CASRDSQREQFF. The full variable domain, with the rest looked up from reference TRBV7-8 and TRBJ2-1, is GAGVSQSPRYKVAKRGQDVALRCDPISGHVSLFWYQQALGQGPEFLTYFQNEAQLDKSGLPSDRFFAERPEGSVSTLKIQRTQQEDSAVYLCASRDSQREQFFGPGTRLTVL.

This clonotype has ten or more counts. The chain uses TRBV19 and TRBJ1-2, with D unclear. Germline lookup yields CDR1 LNHDA and CDR2 SQIVND (reference sequence). The CDR3 contains 13 residues. Trimming cost V 3 bases and J 7 bases, with 12 bases left between them. CDR3 protein: CASSIEGFGGYTF. DNA for the CDR3: TGTGCCAGTAGTATCGAGGGTTTCGGTGGCTACACCTTC.

This sequence joins TRBV9 and TRBJ1-2, with 7 nucleotides matching TRBD1. The germline CDR1 and CDR2 sequences are SGDLS and YYNGEE. Unmatched junction bases numbered 16, after V lost 5 bases and J lost 0 bases. The CDR3 is made up of 18 amino acids. The CDR3 is CASRRDSSLPYSNYGYTF. The CDR3 DNA is TGTGCCAGCAGGAGGGACAGCTCCTTGCCCTATTCTAACTATGGCTACACCTTC.

This clonotype was seen at least ten times. The chain links TRBV12-3 or TRBV12-4 to TRBJ2-7; D unclear. Trimming pared 3 bases from V and 4 bases from J, leaving 10 bases between. The CDR3 extends over 13 amino acids. CDR3 in amino acids: CASSFGLTYEQYF. CDR3 bases: TGTGCCAGCAGTTTTGGCCTTACTTACGAGCAGTACTTC.

This clonotype was observed many times. The chain uses TRBV10-3 and TRBJ2-7, with 8 bases identical to TRBD1. The V gene end was trimmed by 2 bases and the J gene end by 4 bases; junction bases not matched to a gene: 22. CDR1 is ENHRY and CDR2 is SYGVKD in the germline V gene. The CDR3 runs 20 residues. The CDR3 DNA is TGTGCCATCAGTGAGGGGCCCTCGGGTGGGACCGGACAGGGAACATACGAGCAGTACTTC. This sequence encodes CAISEGPSGGTGQGTYEQYF.

At least ten counts were recorded for this clonotype. The rearrangement links TRBV3-1 to TRBJ1-2; D unresolved. The CDR3 sequence is 12 residues long. The V gene's germline CDR1 is LGHDT and CDR2 YNNKEL (reference sequence). V was cut by 4 bases and J by 4 bases, with 7 bases left in between. The CDR3 is CASSRTVYGYTF. The CDR3 DNA follows: TGTGCCAGCAGCCGGACGGTCTATGGCTACACCTTC.